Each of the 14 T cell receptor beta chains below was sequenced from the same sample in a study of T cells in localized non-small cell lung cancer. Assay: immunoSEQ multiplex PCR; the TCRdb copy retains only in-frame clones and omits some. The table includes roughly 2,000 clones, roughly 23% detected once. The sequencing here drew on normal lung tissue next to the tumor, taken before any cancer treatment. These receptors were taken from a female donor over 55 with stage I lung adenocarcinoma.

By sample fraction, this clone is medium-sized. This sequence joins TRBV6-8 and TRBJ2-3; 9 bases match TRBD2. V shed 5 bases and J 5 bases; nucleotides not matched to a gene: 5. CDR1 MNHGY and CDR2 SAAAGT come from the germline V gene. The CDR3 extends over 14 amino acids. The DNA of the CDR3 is TGTGCCAGCAGTGAGCGGGGGGATGTAGATACGCAGTATTTT. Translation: CASSERGDVDTQYF.

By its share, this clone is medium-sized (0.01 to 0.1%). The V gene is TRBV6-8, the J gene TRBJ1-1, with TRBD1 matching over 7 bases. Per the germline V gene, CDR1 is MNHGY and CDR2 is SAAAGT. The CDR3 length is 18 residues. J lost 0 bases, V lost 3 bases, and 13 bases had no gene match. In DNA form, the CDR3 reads TGTGCCAGCAGTTATCGGAGGGGGCGAGCTTTCATGAACACTGAAGCTTTCTTT. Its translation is CASSYRRGRAFMNTEAFF.

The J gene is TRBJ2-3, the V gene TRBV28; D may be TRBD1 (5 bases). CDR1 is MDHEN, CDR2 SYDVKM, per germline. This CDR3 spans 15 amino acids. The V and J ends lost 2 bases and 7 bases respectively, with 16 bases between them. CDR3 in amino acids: CASSLGQGTLNTQYF. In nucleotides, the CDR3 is TGTGCCAGCAGTTTAGGGCAGGGAACCCTGAATACGCAGTATTTT.

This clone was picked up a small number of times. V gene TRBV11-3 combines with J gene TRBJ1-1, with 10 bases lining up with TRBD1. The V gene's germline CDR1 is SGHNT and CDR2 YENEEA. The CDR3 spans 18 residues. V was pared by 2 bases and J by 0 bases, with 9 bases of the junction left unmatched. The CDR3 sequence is CASSLLGTGATLNTEAFF. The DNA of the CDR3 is TGTGCCAGCAGCTTATTGGGGACAGGGGCTACGTTGAACACTGAAGCTTTCTTT.

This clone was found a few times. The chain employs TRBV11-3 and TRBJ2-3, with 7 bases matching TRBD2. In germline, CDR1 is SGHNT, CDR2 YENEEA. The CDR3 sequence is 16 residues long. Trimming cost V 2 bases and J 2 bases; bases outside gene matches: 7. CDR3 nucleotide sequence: TGTGCCAGCAGCTTATTTTCGGGAGGCCTCACAGATACGCAGTATTTT. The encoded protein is CASSLFSGGLTDTQYF.

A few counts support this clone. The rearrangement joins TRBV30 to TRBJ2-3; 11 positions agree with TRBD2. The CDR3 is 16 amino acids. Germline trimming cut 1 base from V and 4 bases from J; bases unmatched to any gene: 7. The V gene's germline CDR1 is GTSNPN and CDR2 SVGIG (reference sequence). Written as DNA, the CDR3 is TGTGCCTGGAGTGGGACGCCTAGCGGGAGGTCAGATACGCAGTATTTT. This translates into CAWSGTPSGRSDTQYF.

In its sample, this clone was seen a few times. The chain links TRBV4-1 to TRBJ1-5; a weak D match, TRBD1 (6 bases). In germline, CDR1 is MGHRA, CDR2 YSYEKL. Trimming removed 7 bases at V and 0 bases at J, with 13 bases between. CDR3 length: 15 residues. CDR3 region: CASTCNRDSNQPQHF. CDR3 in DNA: TGCGCCAGCACCTGCAACAGGGATAGCAATCAGCCCCAGCATTTT.

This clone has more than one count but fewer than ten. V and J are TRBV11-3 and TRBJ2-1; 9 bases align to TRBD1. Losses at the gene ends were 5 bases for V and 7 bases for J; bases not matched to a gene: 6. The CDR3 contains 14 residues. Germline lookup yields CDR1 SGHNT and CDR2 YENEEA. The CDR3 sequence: CASSPDRGRNEQFF. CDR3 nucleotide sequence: TGTGCCAGCAGCCCGGACAGGGGAAGGAATGAGCAGTTCTTC.

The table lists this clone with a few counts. CDR3 nucleotide sequence: TGTGCCACCCGGGGGATGGGCACAGATACGCAGTATTTT. Translated, it gives CATRGMGTDTQYF. This chain uses TRBV6-8 with TRBJ2-3; tentative D call: TRBD2 (6 bases). Trimming stripped 10 bases from V and 1 base from J, with 12 bases between. The germline gives CDR1 MNHGY, CDR2 SAAAGT. This CDR3 is built from 13 residues.

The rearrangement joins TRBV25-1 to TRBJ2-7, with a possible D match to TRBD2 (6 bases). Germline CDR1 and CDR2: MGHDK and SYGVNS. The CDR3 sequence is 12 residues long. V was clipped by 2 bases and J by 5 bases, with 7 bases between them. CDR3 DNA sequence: TGTGCCAGCAGTGAAGCGGGAAACGAGCAGTACTTC. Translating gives CASSEAGNEQYF.

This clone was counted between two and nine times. CDR3 bases: TGTGCCAGCAGCGTAGAAAGCAAGGACCGGGACAGGGGGAGGTTTAGGTTAAACTATGGCTACACCTTC. Translating gives CASSVESKDRDRGRFRLNYGYTF. This rearrangement joins TRBV9 to TRBJ1-2; 11 bases are a match to TRBD1. Germline V CDR1 and CDR2: SGDLS, YYNGEE. V gave up 0 bases and J gave up 2 bases; unmatched junction bases: 24. The CDR3 is 23 residues long.

The CDR3 coding sequence is TGTGCCAGCAGCGTAAACAGGGGCACTGAAGCTTTCTTT. This codes for CASSVNRGTEAFF. V and J are TRBV7-2 and TRBJ1-1, with 7 bases fitting TRBD1. Germline-derived CDR1 and CDR2 are SGHTA and FQGNSA. The V and J ends lost 5 bases and 4 bases, in that order; junction bases with no gene match: 4. CDR3 length: 13 residues.

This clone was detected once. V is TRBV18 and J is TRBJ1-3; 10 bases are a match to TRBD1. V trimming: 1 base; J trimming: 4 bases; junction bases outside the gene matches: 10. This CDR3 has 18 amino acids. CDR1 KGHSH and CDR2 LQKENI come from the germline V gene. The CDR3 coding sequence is TGTGCCAGCTCACCACAGGAAGGGACAGGGGTATCCGGAAACACCATATATTTT. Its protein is CASSPQEGTGVSGNTIYF.

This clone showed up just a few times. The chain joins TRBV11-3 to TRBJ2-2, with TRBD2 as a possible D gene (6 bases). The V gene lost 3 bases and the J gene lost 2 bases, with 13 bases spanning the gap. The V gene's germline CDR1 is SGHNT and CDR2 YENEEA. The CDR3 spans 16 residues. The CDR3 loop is CASSLGEVTNTGELFF. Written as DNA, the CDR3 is TGTGCCAGCAGCTTGGGGGAGGTCACCAACACCGGGGAGCTGTTTTTT.